These T cell receptor beta chains were read from a single sample in a study of blood T cell repertoires in COVID-19. Assay used: immunoSEQ multiplex PCR; TCRdb lists only in-frame clones, some missing. The sample contains some 250,000 clones, over 70% of which appear only once. The sample consisted of peripheral blood. Receptors were obtained from a woman aged 80 or over with acute or convalescent COVID-19. CDR3s include the opening cysteine and the closing phenylalanine or tryptophan. The D gene is left open where the match is weak. Expanded clones get a size class; other rows say once, few or many, or leave the size out.

j_call cdr3_length d_call clone_size v_call cdr3_aa cdr3_nt
TRBJ2-7 12 - - TRBV11-2 CASSLSSYEQYF TGTGCCAGCAGCCTGTCCTCCTACGAGCAGTACTTC
TRBJ1-2 15 - - TRBV4-1 CASSQDPYQGYGYTF TGCGCCAGCAGCCAAGACCCCTACCAGGGGTATGGCTACACCTTC
TRBJ2-3 15 TRBD2 - TRBV27 CAARASGRGADTQYF TGTGCCGCAAGGGCTAGCGGGAGAGGCGCAGATACGCAGTATTTT
TRBJ1-1 18 - - TRBV7-2 CASSLILLTGSGGTEAFF TGTGCCAGCAGCCTCATCCTATTAACAGGGTCGGGGGGCACTGAAGCTTTCTTT
TRBJ2-1 11 - - TRBV30 CAWTLANEQFF TGTGCCTGGACCCTAGCTAATGAGCAGTTCTTC
TRBJ1-6 14 - - TRBV9 CASSPGVDNSPLHF TGTGCCAGCAGCCCCGGGGTAGATAATTCACCCCTCCACTTT
TRBJ1-2 14 - few TRBV11-2 CASSLDRESYGYTF TGTGCCAGCAGCTTAGACAGGGAAAGCTATGGCTACACCTTC
TRBJ2-1 16 TRBD2 once TRBV5-1 CASSLGVGGTYNEQFF TGCGCCAGCAGCTTGGGGGTGGGAGGGACCTACAATGAGCAGTTCTTC
TRBJ2-7 13 - - TRBV2 CASTPGRGYEQYF TGTGCCAGCACCCCGGGTCGGGGCTACGAGCAGTACTTC
TRBJ2-1 14 - - TRBV9 CASSVSGSYNEQFF TGTGCCAGCAGCGTATCAGGCTCCTACAATGAGCAGTTCTTC
TRBJ2-7 12 TRBD1 - TRBV5-6 CASSFTGGEQYF TGTGCCAGCAGCTTTACAGGGGGCGAGCAGTACTTC
TRBJ1-2 15 - few TRBV7-2 CASSSNMGGGYGYTF TGTGCCAGCAGCTCCAACATGGGGGGTGGGTATGGCTACACCTTC
TRBJ1-3 14 - - TRBV28 CASISPGSGNTIYF TGTGCCAGCATCTCCCCGGGCTCTGGAAACACCATATATTTT
TRBJ2-7 14 TRBD2 - TRBV7-9 CASSPAGGLDEQYF TGTGCCAGCAGCCCCGCGGGGGGGCTGGACGAGCAGTACTTC
TRBJ2-3 14 TRBD1 - TRBV11-1 CASSPRTGTDTQYF TGTGCCAGCAGCCCACGGACAGGTACAGATACGCAGTATTTT
TRBJ2-3 14 - - TRBV3-1/TRBV3-2 CASSLKLSTDTQYF TGTGCCAGCAGCCTAAAACTTAGCACAGATACGCAGTATTTT
TRBJ1-3 15 - - TRBV2 CASSESGLGRNTIYF TGTGCCAGCAGCGAGTCGGGACTGGGACGGAACACCATATATTTT
TRBJ1-2 14 - - TRBV19 CASSSGGDDYGYTF TGTGCCAGTAGCTCGGGGGGCGACGACTATGGCTACACCTTC
TRBJ2-7 14 - once TRBV10-3 CAIRAGQSSYEQYF TGTGCCATCAGGGCTGGACAGAGCTCCTACGAGCAGTACTTC
TRBJ2-1 16 - few TRBV9 CASSVDRLATDNEQFF TGTGCCAGCAGCGTAGACAGGCTAGCGACGGACAATGAGCAGTTCTTC
TRBJ2-1 18 TRBD2 - TRBV6-2/TRBV6-3 CASSYPFFGTSGAHEQFF TGTGCCAGCAGTTACCCCTTCTTCGGGACTAGCGGGGCTCATGAGCAGTTCTTC
TRBJ2-3 14 - - TRBV4-1 CASSQVPSVDTQYF TGCGCCAGCAGCCAAGTACCCTCGGTAGATACGCAGTATTTT
TRBJ2-1 13 - - TRBV28 CASREGSRDEQFF TGTGCCAGCAGGGAGGGGAGCAGGGATGAGCAGTTCTTC
TRBJ2-5 15 TRBD2 - TRBV6-2/TRBV6-3 CASSLDSGSGETQYF TGTGCCAGCAGCCTCGATAGCGGGTCGGGAGAGACCCAGTACTTC
TRBJ1-5 17 TRBD1 - TRBV5-6 CASSYYRDRVGNQPQHF TGTGCCAGCAGCTACTACCGGGACAGGGTGGGCAATCAGCCCCAGCATTTT
TRBJ1-1 16 TRBD1 - TRBV19 CASRHTNRDRGEKAFF TGTGCCAGTAGACACACAAACCGGGACAGGGGAGAGAAAGCTTTCTTT
TRBJ1-2 15 TRBD1 few TRBV3-1/TRBV3-2 CASSPTGGSIYGYTF TGTGCCAGCAGCCCGACAGGGGGATCGATCTATGGCTACACCTTC
TRBJ2-2 17 TRBD2 - TRBV3-1/TRBV3-2 CASSQASGTPWTGELFF TGTGCCAGCAGCCAAGCTAGCGGGACCCCATGGACCGGGGAGCTGTTTTTT
TRBJ2-7 14 - few TRBV6-6 CASSREGTSDEQYF TGTGCCAGCAGTCGCGAAGGGACATCGGACGAGCAGTACTTC
TRBJ2-5 15 TRBD2 - TRBV2 CASTRGSGSGETQYF TGTGCCAGCACCCGGGGTAGCGGGAGTGGTGAGACCCAGTACTTC
TRBJ1-1 15 - few TRBV5-1 CASSREGGAPTEAFF TGCGCCAGCAGCCGGGAAGGGGGGGCCCCTACTGAAGCTTTCTTT
TRBJ2-2 16 - - TRBV21-1 CASSNGLCTNTGELFF TGTGCCAGCAGCAACGGACTCTGTACGAACACCGGGGAGCTGTTTTTT
TRBJ2-7 13 - few TRBV30 CAWSRGSSYEQYF TGTGCCTGGAGCCGCGGTAGCTCCTACGAGCAGTACTTC
TRBJ1-6 16 TRBD1 few TRBV27 CASSSNNRGWGSPLHF TGTGCCAGCAGTTCTAACAACAGGGGGTGGGGATCACCCCTCCACTTT
TRBJ2-4 14 - - TRBV6-1 CASSERRGRDIQYF TGTGCCAGCAGTGAGAGGAGGGGGCGGGACATTCAGTACTTC
TRBJ1-2 15 TRBD1 - TRBV6-5 CASSTPDRAGYGYTF TGTGCCAGCAGTACTCCCGACAGGGCGGGCTATGGCTACACCTTC
TRBJ2-5 15 TRBD2 - TRBV6-1 CASSEISGGVETQYF TGTGCCAGCAGTGAGATTAGCGGGGGAGTTGAGACCCAGTACTTC
TRBJ2-1 17 - - TRBV4-1 CASSQDGGREYYNEQFF TGCGCCAGCAGCCAAGATGGCGGGCGGGAATACTACAATGAGCAGTTCTTC
TRBJ1-4 14 - many TRBV4-2 CASSQDVANEKLFF TGTGCCAGCAGCCAAGATGTAGCTAATGAAAAACTGTTTTTT
TRBJ1-3 15 - - TRBV14 CASSQEGSSGNTIYF TGTGCCAGCAGCCAAGAGGGGAGCTCTGGAAACACCATATATTTT
TRBJ1-2 13 TRBD1 - TRBV18 CASSQDRFYGYTF TGTGCCAGCTCACAGGACAGGTTCTATGGCTACACCTTC
TRBJ2-3 13 - - TRBV6-5 CASSPPYTDTQYF TGTGCCAGCAGCCCCCCCTACACAGATACGCAGTATTTT
TRBJ1-2 17 TRBD1 - TRBV15 CATSRKAGTETNYGYTF TGTGCCACCAGCAGAAAAGCCGGGACAGAAACTAACTATGGCTACACCTTC
TRBJ1-1 14 TRBD1 - TRBV14 CASRKWTGGTEAFF TGTGCCAGCAGAAAATGGACAGGGGGAACTGAAGCTTTCTTT
TRBJ1-2 13 - - TRBV5-1 CASSGGSGYGYTF TGCGCCAGCAGTGGGGGCTCTGGCTATGGCTACACCTTC
TRBJ1-5 14 TRBD1 - TRBV29-1 CSVPQGTGTQPQHF TGCAGCGTTCCGCAGGGGACAGGGACTCAGCCCCAGCATTTT
TRBJ2-3 14 - - TRBV27 CASSPRQSTDTQYF TGTGCCAGCAGTCCGCGACAGAGCACAGATACGCAGTATTTT
TRBJ1-1 13 - once TRBV6-5 CASSSLQATEAFF TGTGCCAGCAGTTCCCTCCAGGCCACTGAAGCTTTCTTT
TRBJ1-2 16 TRBD1 - TRBV10-3 CAISVIGTENNYGYTF TGTGCCATCAGTGTAATTGGGACAGAAAATAACTATGGCTACACCTTC
TRBJ1-5 15 - - TRBV19 CASSIGSLNNQPQHF TGTGCCAGTAGTATAGGCAGTTTGAACAATCAGCCCCAGCATTTT
TRBJ2-3 14 - - TRBV7-2 CASSLIAGTDTQYF TGTGCCAGCAGCTTAATCGCGGGAACAGATACGCAGTATTTT
TRBJ1-5 16 - - TRBV10-2 CASSESFGSINQPQHF TGCGCCAGCAGTGAGTCGTTCGGTTCTATTAATCAGCCCCAGCATTTT
TRBJ1-5 14 - - TRBV5-5 CASSLFVGGKPQHF TGTGCCAGCAGCTTGTTTGTAGGGGGAAAGCCCCAGCATTTT
TRBJ1-1 13 - - TRBV5-1 CASSLRLNTEAFF TGCGCCAGCAGCTTGCGTTTAAACACTGAAGCTTTCTTT
TRBJ2-3 15 - - TRBV27 CASSPRGSGADTQYF TGTGCCAGCAGTCCTCGTGGGAGCGGCGCAGATACGCAGTATTTT
TRBJ1-3 17 TRBD1 - TRBV5-4 CASSLVRQGFSGNTIYF TGTGCCAGCAGCTTGGTACGACAGGGATTCTCTGGAAACACCATATATTTT
TRBJ1-4 14 - - TRBV19 CATGHRAINEKLFF TGTGCCACCGGCCACAGGGCTATTAATGAAAAACTGTTTTTT
TRBJ2-7 13 - - TRBV5-6 CASSGGPAYEQYF TGTGCCAGCAGCGGGGGCCCTGCCTACGAGCAGTACTTC
TRBJ2-7 13 - once TRBV7-6 CASSFGGSYEQYF TGTGCCAGCAGCTTTGGCGGCTCCTACGAGCAGTACTTC
TRBJ2-3 16 TRBD2 - TRBV5-6 CASSLGMGGSTDTQYF TGTGCCAGCAGCTTGGGTATGGGGGGGAGCACAGATACGCAGTATTTT